The present entry profiles one TCR beta chain with its context. The antigen remains unidentified. A read error may produce the germline difference seen at one junction end. Genomic DNA acted as the template from which TCR beta VDJ combination and CDR3 sequence profiling were carried out. TCRdb fed the reads into MiXCR, producing one record per CDR3 protein. The data show just over 400,000 distinct CDR3 sequences, about two thirds seen once. This sample is part of a study of CD8+CD57+ T cells in acquired aplastic anemia. Study observations and caveats: Controls and patients did not differ significantly in CD8+ Simpson's diversity.

There are 14 residues in the CDR3. From germline, CDR1 is MNHEY and CDR2 SVGAGI. The sequence derives from a human donor in good health, serving as a control. The V and J genes are TRBV6-5 and TRBJ1-5; D is uncertain. What was sequenced was sorted CD4+, CD8+, or CD8+CD57+ T cells (not recorded which) from PBMCs. CDR3: CAIRERLGNQPQHF. In DNA, the CDR3 is TGTGCCATCAGAGAGCGCCTTGGCAATCAGCCCCAGCATTTC.